This T cell receptor beta chain was identified during a study of blood T cell repertoires in COVID-19. Across the whole study: Italy, Spain and the United States were the sources of the convalescent and acute COVID-19 samples. From T cells, B-cell-depleted T cells, or PBMCs came the material, which was cDNA or gDNA.

V lost 3 bases, J lost 4 bases, and 9 bases lay in between. Germline-derived CDR1 and CDR2 are LGHDT and YNNKEL (reference sequence). There are 14 residues in the CDR3. This clone was recorded a few times. In the original analysis: Quantification of nucleated cells was approximated via reference gene primer amplification. The table came from immunoSEQ multiplex PCR; TCRdb's copy has only in-frame clones and leaves some out. V, J and clone size were drawn from that table, and D and trimming were deduced from the DNA. The sample has 200,000 to 300,000 clones; roughly 77% are singletons. The V call is TRBV3-1 (or the pseudogene TRBV3-2), the J call TRBJ2-2, with D maybe TRBD2 (5 bases). Sequencing input: peripheral blood. The sequence was obtained from a woman older than 75 with acute or convalescent COVID-19. CDR3 in amino acids: CASSQRAGTGELFF. Here the CDR3 DNA reads TGTGCCAGCAGCCAGCGGGCGGGCACCGGGGAGCTGTTTTTT.